This is a list of T cell receptor beta chains from one sample in a study of immune evolution from preneoplasia to lung adenocarcinoma. The data were produced by immunoSEQ multiplex PCR, yet TCRdb's version contains in-frame clones alone and is incomplete. The data hold about 41,000 clones, with approximately 80% observed a single time. The sample was FFPE invasive lung adenocarcinoma tissue. The receptors here all came from a person between 55 and 69 years old with lung adenocarcinoma. The CDR3 runs from the conserved cysteine through the conserved F or W. D genes are given only for firm matches. A row's size may be missing; if present it is once, few, many or a size class.

CDR3 protein	CDR3 DNA	V gene	J gene	clone size	D gene
CASSVSGRADEQFF	TGTGCCAGCAGCGTAAGCGGGAGGGCCGATGAGCAGTTCTTC	TRBV9	TRBJ2-1	.	TRBD2
CASSAHSGGQEKLFF	TGTGCCAGCAGTGCCCACTCTGGAGGGCAGGAAAAACTGTTTTTT	TRBV28	TRBJ1-4	.	.
CASSLGAYGSPREQYF	TGTGCCAGCAGCCTAGGAGCGTACGGGAGCCCTCGCGAGCAGTACTTC	TRBV14	TRBJ2-7	.	.
CASSRGWTTGTEAFF	TGTGCCAGCTCACGAGGTTGGACCACGGGGACTGAAGCTTTCTTT	TRBV18	TRBJ1-1	.	.
CASSQGGQQYF	TGTGCCAGCAGCCAAGGGGGGCAGCAGTACTTC	TRBV14	TRBJ2-7	.	.
CASRGRNYNEQFF	TGTGCCAGCAGAGGGCGAAACTACAATGAGCAGTTCTTC	TRBV6-5	TRBJ2-1	.	.
CASSESVSGETLNTEAFF	TGTGCCAGCAGTGAATCAGTGTCGGGGGAAACATTGAACACTGAAGCTTTCTTT	TRBV6-1	TRBJ1-1	.	.
CAWDWGTGAQPQHF	TGTGCCTGGGATTGGGGGACAGGGGCTCAGCCCCAGCATTTT	TRBV30	TRBJ1-5	once	TRBD1
CASSPRGVTDTQYF	TGTGCCAGCAGCCCTCGGGGGGTCACAGATACGCAGTATTTT	TRBV7-9	TRBJ2-3	.	TRBD2
CASRYGASYNEQFF	TGCGCCAGCAGGTATGGGGCCTCCTACAATGAGCAGTTCTTC	TRBV5-1	TRBJ2-1	.	.
CSVELETQYF	TGCAGCGTTGAGTTAGAGACCCAGTACTTC	TRBV29-1	TRBJ2-5	.	.
CASSQDLAYEQYF	TGCGCCAGCAGCCAAGATCTGGCCTACGAGCAGTACTTC	TRBV4-1	TRBJ2-7	.	.
CASSPGLAHNEQFF	TGTGCCAGCAGCCCGGGACTAGCTCATAATGAGCAGTTCTTC	TRBV11-3	TRBJ2-1	.	TRBD2
CASSLAVTDEQYF	TGTGCCAGCAGCTTAGCTGTGACTGACGAGCAGTACTTC	TRBV7-9	TRBJ2-7	.	.
CASGPGTSGRSYEQYF	TGTGCCAGCGGACCCGGGACTAGCGGGAGGTCCTACGAGCAGTACTTC	TRBV11-2	TRBJ2-7	.	TRBD2
CASSLSQTSISRF	TGTGCCAGCAGCTTATCGCAAACTAGCATTTCCCGTTTT	TRBV11-2	TRBJ2-3	.	.
CASRYQGHGTEAFF	TGTGCCAGCAGATATCAGGGGCATGGAACTGAAGCTTTCTTT	TRBV6-5	TRBJ1-1	.	.
CASTTGRRTGELFF	TGTGCCAGCACCACCGGAAGGAGGACCGGGGAGCTGTTTTTT	TRBV9	TRBJ2-2	.	.
CASSDQGRGYTF	TGTGCCAGCAGCGATCAGGGGCGAGGCTACACCTTC	TRBV27	TRBJ1-2	.	.
CASSLNWEAQYF	TGTGCCAGCAGCCTCAATTGGGAGGCCCAGTACTTC	TRBV7-6	TRBJ2-5	.	.
CASSFSPATNEKLFF	TGTGCCAGCAGCTTCTCTCCGGCAACTAATGAAAAACTGTTTTTT	TRBV11-2	TRBJ1-4	.	.
CASSLDQLDTQYF	TGTGCCAGCAGTCTCGACCAATTAGATACGCAGTATTTT	TRBV5-4	TRBJ2-3	.	.
CASSFLGSTQYF	TGTGCCAGCAGCTTTTTGGGGAGTACGCAGTATTTT	TRBV5-4	TRBJ2-3	.	.
CASGLGGSNTGELFF	TGTGCTAGTGGCCTTGGGGGCTCGAACACCGGGGAGCTGTTTTTT	TRBV12-5	TRBJ2-2	.	.
CAISARAFIYGYTF	TGTGCCATCAGTGCTCGGGCATTCATTTATGGCTACACCTTC	TRBV10-3	TRBJ1-2	.	.
CASSPDSGRTWEQYF	TGCGCCAGCAGCCCCGATAGCGGGAGAACGTGGGAGCAGTACTTC	TRBV5-1	TRBJ2-7	medium-sized	TRBD2
CASSFGRGANYGYTF	TGCGCCAGCAGCTTCGGCAGGGGAGCTAACTATGGCTACACCTTC	TRBV5-1	TRBJ1-2	once	.
CAWSPFRGQVNRNEQFF	TGTGCCTGGAGCCCTTTTAGGGGACAGGTTAATAGAAATGAGCAGTTCTTC	TRBV30	TRBJ2-1	.	TRBD1
CSAKFVGELFF	TGCAGTGCTAAGTTTGTCGGGGAGCTGTTTTTT	TRBV20-1	TRBJ2-2	.	.
CASSEWVTGYNEQFF	TGCGCCAGCAGTGAGTGGGTGACAGGTTACAATGAGCAGTTCTTC	TRBV10-2	TRBJ2-1	.	.
CASSLGTPVVGQYF	TGTGCCAGCAGCTTGGGGACCCCGGTGGTGGGGCAGTACTTC	TRBV7-8	TRBJ2-7	.	.
CASSPGQVSYNEQFF	TGCGCCAGCAGCCCAGGACAGGTCTCCTACAATGAGCAGTTCTTC	TRBV5-1	TRBJ2-1	.	TRBD1
CASSGNDRANQPQHF	TGTGCCAGCAGCGGGAACGACAGGGCTAATCAGCCCCAGCATTTT	TRBV6-6	TRBJ1-5	few	TRBD1
CASTPGLARREQYF	TGTGCCAGCACGCCGGGACTAGCCCGGCGGGAGCAGTACTTC	TRBV11-2	TRBJ2-7	once	TRBD2
CASSFGDEQYF	TGTGCCAGCAGCTTTGGGGACGAGCAGTACTTC	TRBV7-3	TRBJ2-7	.	.
CAWSVGPRQPQHF	TGTGCCTGGAGTGTAGGACCCAGGCAGCCCCAGCATTTT	TRBV30	TRBJ1-5	.	.
CACTLSGGVRIGVGYTF	TGTGCCTGTACCCTATCGGGAGGGGTTCGTATTGGGGTAGGCTACACCTTC	TRBV30	TRBJ1-2	.	.
CASSTGNYEQYF	TGTGCCAGCAGCACAGGTAACTACGAGCAGTACTTC	TRBV6-6	TRBJ2-7	.	.
CASSPGQGSGYTF	TGTGCCAGCAGCCCCGGACAGGGGTCTGGCTACACCTTC	TRBV6-5	TRBJ1-2	.	TRBD1